The entry below gives a single TCR beta chain sequence along with its context. The antigen is undetermined. TCRdb re-called the 5' RACE reads with MiXCR, one entry per CDR3 protein. The top ten hold about 1% of the sample, which has around 300,000 distinct CDR3 sequences, roughly 15% seen once. This record belongs to a study of CD8 T cells in ankylosing spondylitis. General observations from the study: A TCR beta motif of fewer than ten highly homologous variants seemed to mark ankylosing spondylitis blood. According to the report, clones linked to the disease were significantly enriched in matched synovial fluid samples taken from ankylosing spondylitis patients.

The CDR3 sequence is 18 residues long. The germline V gene encodes CDR1 SGHRS and CDR2 YFSETQ. Trimming took 1 base from V and 0 from J; bases not matched to a gene: 5. The specimen was blood, either unsorted or a sorted T cell fraction (not recorded which). This sequence originates from a male donor with ankylosing spondylitis or in good health (not recorded which). V usage is TRBV5-1 and J usage is TRBJ2-6; 9 bases align to TRBD1. Here the CDR3 DNA reads TGCGCCAGCAGCTTGACGACAGGGGGAAGCTCTGGGGCCAACGTCCTGACTTTC. This translates into CASSLTTGGSSGANVLTF.